This T cell receptor (beta chain) stems from a study of response to subunit inactivated influenza vaccine. TCRdb re-analysed the RT-PCR reads in MiXCR, keeping a single row per CDR3 protein. The sample holds 650,000 to 850,000 distinct CDR3 sequences, 14% seen once. CDR3 length: 14 residues. Trimming removed 0 bases from V and 4 bases from J, with 11 bases in between. Germline V gene sequence: CDR1 GTSNPN, CDR2 SVGIG (reference sequence). Concerning this clonotype itself: The target antigen is unknown.

Broader study findings: Authors suggested few new T cells are recruited by each seasonal influenza vaccination.

The J gene is TRBJ2-3, the V gene TRBV30, with D perhaps matching TRBD1 (6 bases). This sequence was found in a man between 45 and 60 years old who received an inactivated influenza vaccine. This material consisted of PBMCs from blood, taken around two weeks before vaccination. The CDR3 spells CAWSVLGGPDTQYF. CDR3 nucleotides: TGTGCCTGGAGTGTACTTGGGGGCCCAGATACGCAGTATTTT.